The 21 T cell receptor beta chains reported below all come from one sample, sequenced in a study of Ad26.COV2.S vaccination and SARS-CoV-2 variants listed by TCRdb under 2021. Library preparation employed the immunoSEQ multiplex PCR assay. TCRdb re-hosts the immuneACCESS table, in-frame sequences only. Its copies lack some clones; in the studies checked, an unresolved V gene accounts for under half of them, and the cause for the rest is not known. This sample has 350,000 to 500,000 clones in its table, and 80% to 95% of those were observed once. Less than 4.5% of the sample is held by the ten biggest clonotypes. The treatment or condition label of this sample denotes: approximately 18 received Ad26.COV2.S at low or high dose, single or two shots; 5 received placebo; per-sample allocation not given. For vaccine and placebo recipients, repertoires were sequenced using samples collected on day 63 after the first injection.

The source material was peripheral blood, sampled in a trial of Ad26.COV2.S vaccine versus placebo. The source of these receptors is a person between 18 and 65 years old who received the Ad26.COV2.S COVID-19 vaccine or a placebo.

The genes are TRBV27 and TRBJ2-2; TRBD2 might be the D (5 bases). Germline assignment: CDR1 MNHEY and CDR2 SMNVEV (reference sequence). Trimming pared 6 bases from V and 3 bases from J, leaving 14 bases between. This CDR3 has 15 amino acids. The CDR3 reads CASRGAPIYTGELFF. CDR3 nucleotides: TGTGCCAGCAGGGGAGCCCCTATTTACACCGGGGAGCTGTTTTTT.

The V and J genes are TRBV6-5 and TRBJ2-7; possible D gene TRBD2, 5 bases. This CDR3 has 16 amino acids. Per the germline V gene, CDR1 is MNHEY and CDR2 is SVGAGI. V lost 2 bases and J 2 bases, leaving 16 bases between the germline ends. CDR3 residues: CASSYGSPKSAYEQYF. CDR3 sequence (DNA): TGTGCCAGCAGTTACGGGAGCCCTAAGTCAGCCTACGAGCAGTACTTC.

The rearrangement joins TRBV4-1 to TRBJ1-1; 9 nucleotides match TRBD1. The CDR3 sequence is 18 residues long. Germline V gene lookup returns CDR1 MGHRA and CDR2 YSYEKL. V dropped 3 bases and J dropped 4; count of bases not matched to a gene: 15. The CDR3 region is CASSQDRGQGVHGTEAFF. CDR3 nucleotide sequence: TGCGCCAGCAGCCAGGACCGGGGACAGGGAGTCCATGGCACTGAAGCTTTCTTT.

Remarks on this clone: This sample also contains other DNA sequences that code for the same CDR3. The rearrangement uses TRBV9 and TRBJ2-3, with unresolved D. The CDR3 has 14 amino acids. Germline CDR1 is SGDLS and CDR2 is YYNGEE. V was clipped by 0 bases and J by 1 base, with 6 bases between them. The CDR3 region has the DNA TGTGCCAGCAGCGTAGAGGGTGGCACAGATACGCAGTATTTT. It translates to CASSVEGGTDTQYF.

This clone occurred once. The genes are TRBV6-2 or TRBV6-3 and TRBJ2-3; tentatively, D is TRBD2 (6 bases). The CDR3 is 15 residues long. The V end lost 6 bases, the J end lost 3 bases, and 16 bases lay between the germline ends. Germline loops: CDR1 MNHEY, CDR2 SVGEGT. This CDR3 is CASSRRDSPTDTQYF. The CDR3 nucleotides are TGTGCCAGCAGCCGACGGGACTCGCCGACAGATACGCAGTATTTT.

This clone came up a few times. DNA for the CDR3: TGTGCCAGCAGTTTGGGGACAGGGGAGACCCAGTACTTC. Translating gives CASSLGTGETQYF. The rearrangement links TRBV12-3 or TRBV12-4 to TRBJ2-5; TRBD1 matches 9 bases. V dropped 3 bases and J dropped 5; count of bases not matched to a gene: 1. The CDR3 has 13 residues.

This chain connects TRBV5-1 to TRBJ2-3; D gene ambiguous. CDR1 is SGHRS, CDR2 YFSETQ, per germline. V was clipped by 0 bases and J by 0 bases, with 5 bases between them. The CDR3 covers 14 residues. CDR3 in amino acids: CASSLDPSTDTQYF. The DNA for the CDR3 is TGCGCCAGCAGCTTGGACCCTAGCACAGATACGCAGTATTTT.

The CDR3 sequence is CAWSVGGPGRQPQHF. The CDR3 nucleotides are TGTGCCTGGAGTGTAGGGGGGCCGGGCCGTCAGCCCCAGCATTTT. The chain links TRBV30 to TRBJ1-5; D may be TRBD1 (6 bases). Germline V gene sequence: CDR1 GTSNPN, CDR2 SVGIG (reference sequence). V lost 0 bases and J lost 6, with 15 bases in between. The CDR3 has 15 residues.

As DNA, the CDR3 is TGTGCCAGCAGCCGAAGAACGGGAGGCTCCTACAATGAGCAGTTCTTC. Translation: CASSRRTGGSYNEQFF. V and J are TRBV14 and TRBJ2-1, with 7 bases lining up with TRBD2. The CDR3 length is 16 residues. Unmatched junction bases numbered 6, after V lost 4 bases and J lost 0 bases. CDR1 is SGHDN and CDR2 is FVKESK in the germline V gene.

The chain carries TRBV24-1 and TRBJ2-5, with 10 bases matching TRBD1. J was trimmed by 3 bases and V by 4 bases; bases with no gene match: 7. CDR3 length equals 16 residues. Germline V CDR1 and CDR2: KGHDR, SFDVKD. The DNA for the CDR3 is TGTGCCACCAGTGACCCCGGGACAGGGGAAGAAGAGACCCAGTACTTC. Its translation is CATSDPGTGEEETQYF.

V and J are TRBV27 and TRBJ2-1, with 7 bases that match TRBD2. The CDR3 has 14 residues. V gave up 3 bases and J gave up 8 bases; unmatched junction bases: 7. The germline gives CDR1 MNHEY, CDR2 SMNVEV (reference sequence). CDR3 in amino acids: CASSFTAGVDEQFF. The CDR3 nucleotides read TGTGCCAGCAGTTTCACGGCGGGAGTGGATGAGCAGTTCTTC.

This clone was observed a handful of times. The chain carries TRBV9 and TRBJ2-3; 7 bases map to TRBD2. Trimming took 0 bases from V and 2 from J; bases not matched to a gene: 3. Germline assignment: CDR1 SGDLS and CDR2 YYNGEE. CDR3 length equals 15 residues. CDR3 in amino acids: CASSVDLAVTDTQYF. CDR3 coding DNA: TGTGCCAGCAGCGTAGACCTAGCGGTCACAGATACGCAGTATTTT.

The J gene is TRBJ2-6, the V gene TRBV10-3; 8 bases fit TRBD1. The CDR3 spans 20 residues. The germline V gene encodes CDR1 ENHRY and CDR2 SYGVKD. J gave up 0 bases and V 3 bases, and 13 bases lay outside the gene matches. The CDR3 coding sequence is TGTGCCATCAGTGAATCCCCCCGGGACAGGTCGTTCTCTGGGGCCAACGTCCTGACTTTC. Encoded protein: CAISESPRDRSFSGANVLTF.

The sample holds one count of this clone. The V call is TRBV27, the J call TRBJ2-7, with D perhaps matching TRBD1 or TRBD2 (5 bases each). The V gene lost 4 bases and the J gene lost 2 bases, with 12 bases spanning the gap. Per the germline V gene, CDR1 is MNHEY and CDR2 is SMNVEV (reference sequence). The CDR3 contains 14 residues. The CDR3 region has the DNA TGTGCCAGCAGTTATGGGGGACGAGCCTACGAGCAGTACTTC. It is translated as CASSYGGRAYEQYF.

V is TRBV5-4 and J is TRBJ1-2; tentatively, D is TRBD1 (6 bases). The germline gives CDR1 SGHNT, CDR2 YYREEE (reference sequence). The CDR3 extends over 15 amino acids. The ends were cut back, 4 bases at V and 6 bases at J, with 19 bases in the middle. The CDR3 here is CASSPEAGVRDGYTF. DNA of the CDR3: TGTGCCAGCAGCCCGGAGGCAGGGGTCCGGGATGGCTACACCTTC. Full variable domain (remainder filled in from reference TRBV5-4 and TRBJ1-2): ETGVTQSPTHLIKTRGQQVTLRCSSQSGHNTVSWYQQALGQGPQFIFQYYREEENGRGNFPPRFSGLQFPNYSSELNVNALELDDSALYLCASSPEAGVRDGYTFGSGTRLTVV.

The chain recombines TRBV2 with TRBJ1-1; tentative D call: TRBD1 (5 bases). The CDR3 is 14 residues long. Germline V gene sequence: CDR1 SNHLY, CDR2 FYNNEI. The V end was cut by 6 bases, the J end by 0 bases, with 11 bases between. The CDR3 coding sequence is TGTGCCAGCAGCCCAGGGTCGGTGAACACTGAAGCTTTCTTT. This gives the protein CASSPGSVNTEAFF.

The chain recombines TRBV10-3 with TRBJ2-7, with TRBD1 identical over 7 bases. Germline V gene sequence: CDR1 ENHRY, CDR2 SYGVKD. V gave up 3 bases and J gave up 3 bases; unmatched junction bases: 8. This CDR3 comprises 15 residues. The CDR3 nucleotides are TGTGCCATCAGTGACCCATATAGACAGGGCTACGAGCAGTACTTC. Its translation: CAISDPYRQGYEQYF.

The CDR3 nucleotides read TGTGCCAGCAGTCCCGGAGGGGACTACGAGCAGTACTTC. This translates into CASSPGGDYEQYF. J is TRBJ2-7 and V is TRBV12-3 or TRBV12-4; D is possibly TRBD2 (6 bases). V was trimmed by 5 bases and J by 3 bases, leaving 11 bases between them. The CDR3 length is 13 residues.

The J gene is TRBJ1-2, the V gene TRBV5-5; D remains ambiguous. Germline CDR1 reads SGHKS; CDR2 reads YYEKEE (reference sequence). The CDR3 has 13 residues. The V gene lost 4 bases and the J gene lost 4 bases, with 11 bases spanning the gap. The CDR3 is CASSPLEVYGYTF. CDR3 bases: TGTGCCAGCAGCCCGCTAGAAGTCTATGGCTACACCTTC.

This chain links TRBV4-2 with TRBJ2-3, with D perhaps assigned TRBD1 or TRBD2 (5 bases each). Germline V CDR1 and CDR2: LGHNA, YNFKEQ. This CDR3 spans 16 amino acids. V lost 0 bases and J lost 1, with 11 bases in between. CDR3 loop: CASSQEKGTGTDTQYF. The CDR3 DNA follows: TGTGCCAGCAGCCAAGAGAAGGGGACCGGCACAGATACGCAGTATTTT.

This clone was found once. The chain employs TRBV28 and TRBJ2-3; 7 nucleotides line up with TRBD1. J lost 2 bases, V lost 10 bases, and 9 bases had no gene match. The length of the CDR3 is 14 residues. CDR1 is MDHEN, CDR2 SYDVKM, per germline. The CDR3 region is CATFRQGFTDTQYF. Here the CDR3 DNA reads TGTGCCACCTTCCGACAGGGTTTCACAGATACGCAGTATTTT.